This record covers a single T cell receptor beta chain. The data stem from a study of T cells expressing NK-cell markers. This CDR3 region has 13 residues. Germline CDR1 is LGHDT and CDR2 is YNNKEL (reference sequence). TCRdb re-called the 5' RACE reads; every CDR3 protein appears as one record, without DNA. Here the sample table reports 350,000 to 450,000 distinct CDR3 sequences. This sequence originates from a man aged 18-75 years in good health. Sequencing was done on a sample of blood T cells: a sorted CD56 or NKG2C T cell subset, CD4+ or CD8+ T cells, or bulk PBMC T cells (not recorded which). The chain joins TRBV3-1 to TRBJ2-2; the D gene TCRdb calls, TRBD1, cannot be checked with no DNA. The CDR3 sequence: CASSHRGTGELFF.